One and the same sample provided the 6 T cell receptor beta chains below, sequenced in a study of radiotherapy plus CTLA-4 blockade in lung cancer. Some clones are missing from TCRdb's copy, which holds only in-frame ones; the method was immunoSEQ multiplex PCR. The sample comprises about 59,000 clones, about 70% of which are singletons, and about 9% rests with the top ten. The sample consisted of peripheral blood, taken from a patient treated with radiotherapy plus ipilimumab. The source of these receptors is a human donor with non-small cell lung cancer whose response to radiotherapy plus ipilimumab could not be evaluated.

The V gene is TRBV21-1, the J gene TRBJ2-5; TRBD1, the table's D call, was not compared with the DNA. TRBV21-1 is a documented pseudogene. CDR3 size: 13 residues. CDR3 DNA sequence: TGTGCCAGCAGCACGCCAGACCAAGAGACCCAGTACTTC. Protein: CASSTPDQETQYF.

V gene TRBV19 combines with J gene TRBJ1-1, with a weak D call TRBD1 (6 bases). The CDR3 covers 14 residues. V was trimmed by 4 bases and J by 3 bases, leaving 12 bases between them. Per the germline V gene, CDR1 is LNHDA and CDR2 is SQIVND (reference sequence). The CDR3 loop is CASSTGQTYTEAFF. DNA of the CDR3: TGTGCCAGTAGTACCGGACAGACCTACACTGAAGCTTTCTTT.

The rearrangement uses TRBV7-8 and TRBJ1-6, with TRBD1 identical over 9 bases. Trimming removed 5 bases from V and 11 bases from J; junction bases left unmatched: 7. This CDR3 is 14 amino acids long. CDR1 is SGHVS, CDR2 FQNEAQ, per germline. The CDR3 DNA is TGTGCCAGCAGCAGATCCGGGACAGGGACACCCCTCCACTTT. This codes for CASSRSGTGTPLHF.

The CDR3 protein is CASTTNINYGYTF. Here the CDR3 DNA reads TGTGCCAGCACGACTAATATTAACTATGGCTACACCTTC. The chain couples TRBV9 to TRBJ1-2; no firm D call. Per the germline V gene, CDR1 is SGDLS and CDR2 is YYNGEE. V lost 6 bases to trimming and J lost 1 base, with 10 bases between them. CDR3 length: 13 amino acids. The whole variable domain, filled in from reference TRBV9 and TRBJ1-2, reads DSGVTQTPKHLITATGQRVTLRCSPRSGDLSVYWYQQSLDQGLQFLIQYYNGEERAKGNILERFSAQQFPDLHSELNLSSLELGDSALYFCASTTNINYGYTFGSGTRLTVV.

The J gene is TRBJ1-4, the V gene TRBV4-3, with D possibly matching TRBD1 (6 bases). The CDR3 runs 13 residues. V dropped 1 base and J dropped 8 bases, with 8 bases sitting between them. The germline V gene encodes CDR1 LGHNA and CDR2 YSLEER. The CDR3 DNA reads TGCGCCAGCAGCCAAGTTCAGGGGGAAAAACTGTTTTTT. Residues: CASSQVQGEKLFF.

The V and J genes are TRBV4-2 and TRBJ1-2, with no clear D. Germline V gene lookup returns CDR1 LGHNA and CDR2 YNFKEQ. This CDR3 is built from 14 residues. The V and J ends lost 2 bases and 5 bases respectively, with 12 bases between them. This CDR3 reads CASSQSLLSYGYTF. CDR3 coding DNA: TGTGCCAGCAGCCAAAGCCTCCTTTCGTATGGCTACACCTTC.